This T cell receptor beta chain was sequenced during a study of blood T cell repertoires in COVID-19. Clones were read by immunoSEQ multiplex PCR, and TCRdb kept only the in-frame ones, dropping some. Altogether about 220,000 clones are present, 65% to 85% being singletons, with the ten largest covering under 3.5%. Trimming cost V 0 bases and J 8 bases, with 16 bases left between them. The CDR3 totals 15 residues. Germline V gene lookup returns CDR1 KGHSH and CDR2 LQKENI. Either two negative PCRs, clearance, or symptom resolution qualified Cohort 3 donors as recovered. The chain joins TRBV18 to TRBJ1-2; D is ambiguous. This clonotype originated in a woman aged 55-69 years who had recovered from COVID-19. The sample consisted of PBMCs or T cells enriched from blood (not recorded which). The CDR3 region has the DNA TGTGCCAGCTCACCACCGTCCGAGGGTCGTGGGGGCTACACCTTC. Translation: CASSPPSEGRGGYTF.